The 28 T cell receptor beta chains below come from one sample, sequenced in a study of T cell responses to AZD1222 COVID-19 vaccine. The data were produced by immunoSEQ multiplex PCR, yet TCRdb's version contains in-frame clones alone and is incomplete. The data hold 100,000 to 150,000 clones, with more than 90% observed a single time. Sequences were derived from peripheral blood, sampled 28 days after the second AZD1222 dose. The receptor source for this set is an adult who received the AZD1222 COVID-19 vaccine.

The chain employs TRBV11-2 and TRBJ1-2; 8 nucleotides agree with TRBD1. Germline CDR1 and CDR2: SGHAT and FQNNGV. This CDR3 has 14 residues. The ends lost 7 bases at V and 4 bases at J; junction bases unmatched: 8. The CDR3 region is CASTPRQGAYGYTF. Written as DNA, the CDR3 is TGTGCCAGCACCCCTAGGCAGGGGGCCTATGGCTACACCTTC.

The chain uses TRBV6-2 or TRBV6-3 and TRBJ2-7; D could derive from TRBD1 or TRBD2 (6 bases each). The CDR3 totals 14 residues. Germline loops: CDR1 MNHEY, CDR2 SVGEGT. Trimming stripped 6 bases from V and 0 bases from J, with 12 bases between. The CDR3 protein is CASSHGGYSYEQYV. Written as DNA, the CDR3 is TGTGCCAGCAGCCACGGGGGCTACTCCTACGAGCAGTACGTC.

The chain carries TRBV6-6 and TRBJ1-2; 10 bases match TRBD1. The V gene's germline CDR1 is MNHNY and CDR2 SVGAGI (reference sequence). Trimming at V came to 6 bases and at J to 4 bases, leaving 8 bases not matched to a gene. This CDR3 is 15 amino acids long. The CDR3 sequence: CASSQGQGSTYGYTF. The CDR3, as DNA: TGTGCCAGCAGCCAGGGACAGGGGAGTACCTATGGCTACACCTTC.

The V gene is TRBV30, the J gene TRBJ1-1; 10 nucleotides align to TRBD1. After removal of 3 bases from V and 9 bases from J, the junction contained 13 bases not matched to a gene. CDR1 and CDR2 from the germline V gene are GTSNPN and SVGIG (reference sequence). The CDR3 sequence is 15 residues long. CDR3 sequence: CAWRVGTGDGTKAFF. The CDR3 nucleotides are TGTGCCTGGAGAGTTGGGACAGGGGATGGCACCAAAGCTTTCTTT. The entire variable domain, with the rest obtained from reference TRBV30 and TRBJ1-1, is as follows: SQTIHQWPATLVQPVGSPLSLECTVEGTSNPNLYWYRQAAGRGLQLLFYSVGIGQISSEVPQNLSASRPQDRQFILSSKKLLLSDSGFYLCAWRVGTGDGTKAFFGQGTRLTVV.

This chain joins TRBV7-2 and TRBJ2-2, with D tentatively TRBD1 (7 bases). Germline loops: CDR1 SGHTA, CDR2 FQGNSA. The CDR3 loop spans 19 amino acids. V was cut by 5 bases and J by 4 bases, with 26 bases left in between. The CDR3 is CASSEWGAGGSGGTGELFF. DNA of the CDR3: TGTGCCAGCAGCGAGTGGGGCGCAGGGGGGTCGGGTGGCACCGGGGAGCTGTTTTTT.

The count of this clone is one. V gene TRBV11-2 combines with J gene TRBJ1-1; D is ambiguous. Germline V gene lookup returns CDR1 SGHAT and CDR2 FQNNGV. Trimming removed 6 bases at V and 1 base at J, with 12 bases between. The CDR3 loop spans 14 amino acids. In DNA, the CDR3 is TGTGCCAGCAGTCTCACTTCTGAGAACACTGAAGCTTTCTTT. This translates into CASSLTSENTEAFF. The full variable domain, in which reference TRBV11-2 and TRBJ1-1 provide the parts outside the CDR3, is EAGVAQSPRYKIIEKRQSVAFWCNPISGHATLYWYQQILGQGPKLLIQFQNNGVVDDSQLPKDRFSAERLKGVDSTLKIQPAKLEDSAVYLCASSLTSENTEAFFGQGTRLTVV.

The chain joins TRBV4-3 to TRBJ2-3; D perhaps matches TRBD2 (5 bases). The V end was cut by 0 bases, the J end by 0 bases, with 13 bases between. From germline, CDR1 is LGHNA and CDR2 YSLEER. The CDR3 has 17 amino acids. CDR3 sequence (DNA): TGCGCCAGCAGCCAAGATCGTGGCGGGTTAAGCACAGATACGCAGTATTTT. Translation gives CASSQDRGGLSTDTQYF.

The chain combines TRBV27 with TRBJ1-6; D is perhaps TRBD1 (5 bases). V lost 2 bases and J 10 bases, leaving 15 bases between the germline ends. CDR1 MNHEY and CDR2 SMNVEV come from the germline V gene (reference sequence). This CDR3 region has 15 residues. The CDR3 here is CASSLMSGGGSPLHF. CDR3 DNA: TGTGCCAGCAGTTTAATGTCCGGGGGGGGATCACCCCTCCACTTT.

J is TRBJ1-1 and V is TRBV7-3; D call uncertain. CDR1 is SGHTA, CDR2 FQGTGA, per germline. Trimming shortened V by 5 bases and J by 3 bases, and 7 bases separated the two germline ends. This CDR3 has 12 amino acids. This CDR3 reads CASSPGDTEAFF. CDR3 nucleotides: TGTGCCAGCAGCCCCGGGGACACTGAAGCTTTCTTT.

This clone was counted a single time. The chain combines TRBV2 with TRBJ1-1; D unclear. The CDR3 covers 14 residues. The V end was cut by 4 bases, the J end by 1 base, with 10 bases between. The germline CDR1 and CDR2 sequences are SNHLY and FYNNEI. The CDR3 sequence: CASSGSGRNTEAFF. The CDR3 DNA reads TGTGCCAGCAGTGGGTCAGGCAGGAACACTGAAGCTTTCTTT.

This clone occurred once. The rearrangement links TRBV11-3 to TRBJ2-1; 9 bases line up with TRBD2. Germline assignment: CDR1 SGHNT and CDR2 YENEEA. V was clipped by 5 bases and J by 8 bases; unmatched bases: 16. This CDR3 comprises 17 residues. The CDR3 sequence: CASSALPAGGPGDEQFF. In DNA form, the CDR3 reads TGTGCCAGCAGCGCCCTCCCGGCGGGAGGGCCTGGGGATGAGCAGTTCTTC.

J is TRBJ1-2 and V is TRBV5-6, with D unresolved. The CDR3 has 14 amino acids. Germline V lookup: CDR1 SGHDT, CDR2 YYEEEE. Trimming shortened V by 4 bases and J by 7 bases, and 17 bases separated the two germline ends. CDR3 amino acids: CASSPTVRPSGYTF. DNA for the CDR3: TGTGCCAGCAGCCCTACCGTGCGTCCTTCTGGCTACACCTTC.

The V and J genes are TRBV5-4 and TRBJ2-3, with 8 positions matching TRBD2. Germline lookup yields CDR1 SGHNT and CDR2 YYREEE (reference sequence). The length of the CDR3 is 15 residues. V gave up 2 bases and J gave up 2 bases; unmatched junction bases: 4. The CDR3 DNA follows: TGTGCCAGCAGCTTCGGGACTAGGGCCACAGATACGCAGTATTTT. Translated: CASSFGTRATDTQYF.

J is TRBJ1-1 and V is TRBV7-9; D might be TRBD1 (6 bases). The germline V and J ends were trimmed by 5 bases and 0 bases, with 19 bases remaining between them. Germline V CDR1 and CDR2: SEHNR, FQNEAQ (reference sequence). The length of the CDR3 is 17 residues. CDR3 sequence reads: CASSLSPGRGMNTEAFF. The CDR3 DNA sequence: TGTGCCAGCAGCCTATCCCCCGGGAGGGGGATGAACACTGAAGCTTTCTTT.

The chain has TRBV2 and TRBJ1-3; possibly TRBD1 for D (6 bases). Trimming pared 6 bases from V and 4 bases from J, leaving 13 bases between. This CDR3 contains 14 residues. Germline V CDR1 and CDR2: SNHLY, FYNNEI. This CDR3 reads CASRLGAEGNTIYF. The DNA for the CDR3 is TGTGCCAGCAGGCTGGGGGCCGAGGGAAACACCATATATTTT.

The chain recombines TRBV21-1 with TRBJ2-7. TRBV21-1 is assigned pseudogene status. The CDR3 covers 14 residues. Written as DNA, the CDR3 is TGTGCCAGCAGCAAAGGCGTGGGGGTCAACGAGCAGTACGTC. Translation: CASSKGVGVNEQYV.

This clone was observed once. The V call is TRBV18, the J call TRBJ1-1; a weak D match, TRBD1 (5 bases). V lost 3 bases and J 7 bases, leaving 18 bases between the germline ends. Germline V lookup: CDR1 KGHSH, CDR2 LQKENI. The CDR3 is 15 amino acids. CDR3 coding DNA: TGTGCCAGCTCACCTGAGGGACTACATACCATTGAAGCTTTCTTT. This translates into CASSPEGLHTIEAFF.

CDR3 bases: TGTGCCAGCCACGACTACCTCAACACTGAAGCTTTCTTT. Translated, it gives CASHDYLNTEAFF. This chain joins TRBV2 and TRBJ1-1, with no clear D. Between the trimmed V and J ends, which lost 8 bases and 2 bases, there was a span of 12 bases. The germline gives CDR1 SNHLY, CDR2 FYNNEI. There are 13 residues in the CDR3.

The chain has TRBV5-1 and TRBJ2-2; 12 positions match TRBD2. This CDR3 contains 18 residues. Germline V CDR1 and CDR2: SGHRS, YFSETQ. V was pared by 0 bases and J by 4 bases, with 7 bases of the junction left unmatched. CDR3 protein: CASSLGGLAGPVTGELFF. DNA of the CDR3: TGCGCCAGCAGCTTGGGTGGACTAGCGGGACCTGTCACCGGGGAGCTGTTTTTT. Drawing the rest from reference TRBV5-1 and TRBJ2-2, the complete variable domain is KAGVTQTPRYLIKTRGQQVTLSCSPISGHRSVSWYQQTPGQGLQFLFEYFSETQRNKGNFPGRFSGRQFSNSRSEMNVSTLELGDSALYLCASSLGGLAGPVTGELFFGEGSRLTVL.

This chain connects TRBV7-2 to TRBJ2-3; D is ambiguous. Between the trimmed V and J ends, which lost 5 bases and 5 bases, there was a span of 8 bases. This CDR3 comprises 12 residues. Per germline, CDR1 SGHTA and CDR2 FQGNSA. CDR3 loop: CASSPERDTQYF. Here the CDR3 DNA reads TGTGCCAGCAGCCCGGAACGAGATACGCAGTATTTT.

The chain links TRBV1 to TRBJ2-7. TRBV1 is noted as a pseudogene. The CDR3 has 13 amino acids. This chain's CDR3 is CTSSQGAGYEQYV. In DNA, the CDR3 is TGCACCAGCAGCCAGGGGGCGGGATACGAGCAGTACGTC.

V and J are TRBV7-3 and TRBJ2-5, with D perhaps TRBD2 (6 bases). V was clipped by 5 bases and J by 4 bases, with 11 bases between them. The V gene's germline CDR1 is SGHTA and CDR2 FQGTGA. This CDR3 comprises 13 residues. CDR3 in amino acids: CASSQDYSETQYF. In DNA form, the CDR3 reads TGTGCCAGCAGCCAGGACTACTCAGAGACCCAGTACTTC. The full variable domain, in which reference TRBV7-3 and TRBJ2-5 provide the parts outside the CDR3, is GAGVSQTPSNKVTEKGKYVELRCDPISGHTALYWYRQSLGQGPEFLIYFQGTGAADDSGLPNDRFFAVRPEGSVSTLKIQRTERGDSAVYLCASSQDYSETQYFGPGTRLLVL.

The chain joins TRBV12-3 or TRBV12-4 to TRBJ2-5; D is undetermined. CDR3 length equals 12 residues. Trimming cost V 3 bases and J 2 bases, with 4 bases left between them. CDR3 DNA: TGTGCCAGCAGTTTCAGACAAGAGACCCAGTACTTC. Its protein product is CASSFRQETQYF.

The V and J genes are TRBV30 and TRBJ2-1, with 9 bases that match TRBD2. V shed 8 bases and J 7 bases; nucleotides not matched to a gene: 6. The CDR3 is 12 residues long. Germline CDR1 and CDR2: GTSNPN and SVGIG (reference sequence). The CDR3 here is CAGSGGLNEQFF. The CDR3 region has the DNA TGTGCCGGTAGCGGGGGTCTTAATGAGCAGTTCTTC.

The chain recombines TRBV6-5 with TRBJ1-1; D is undetermined. The V end lost 5 bases, the J end lost 4 bases, and 17 bases lay between the germline ends. CDR1 MNHEY and CDR2 SVGAGI come from the germline V gene. CDR3 length: 15 amino acids. CDR3 residues: CASSPPRQRSTEAFF. As DNA, the CDR3 is TGTGCCAGCAGTCCCCCCCGCCAGAGATCCACTGAAGCTTTCTTT.

The V call is TRBV12-2, the J call TRBJ1-6; no check of the table's D call, TRBD1, against the DNA was made. TRBV12-2 is a pseudogene. The CDR3 sequence is 18 residues long. CDR3 sequence reads: CASRLAHPWQGEHSPLHF. In DNA form, the CDR3 reads TGTGCAAGTCGCTTAGCCCACCCCTGGCAGGGGGAACATTCACCCCTCCACTTT.

This chain uses TRBV5-1 with TRBJ1-2; D unclear. V was clipped by 0 bases and J by 0 bases, with 6 bases between them. CDR1 SGHRS and CDR2 YFSETQ come from the germline V gene. This CDR3 spans 14 amino acids. This CDR3 is CASSLGASNYGYTF. CDR3 nucleotide sequence: TGCGCCAGCAGCTTGGGGGCCTCTAACTATGGCTACACCTTC.

The V gene is TRBV6-5, the J gene TRBJ1-2; the match to TRBD1 covers 7 bases. The junction had 5 bases not matched to a gene; V was cut back by 7 bases and J by 0 bases. Germline V gene sequence: CDR1 MNHEY, CDR2 SVGAGI. CDR3 length: 14 amino acids. The CDR3 here is CASTLGQANYGYTF. In nucleotides, the CDR3 is TGTGCCAGCACCCTAGGACAGGCTAACTATGGCTACACCTTC.